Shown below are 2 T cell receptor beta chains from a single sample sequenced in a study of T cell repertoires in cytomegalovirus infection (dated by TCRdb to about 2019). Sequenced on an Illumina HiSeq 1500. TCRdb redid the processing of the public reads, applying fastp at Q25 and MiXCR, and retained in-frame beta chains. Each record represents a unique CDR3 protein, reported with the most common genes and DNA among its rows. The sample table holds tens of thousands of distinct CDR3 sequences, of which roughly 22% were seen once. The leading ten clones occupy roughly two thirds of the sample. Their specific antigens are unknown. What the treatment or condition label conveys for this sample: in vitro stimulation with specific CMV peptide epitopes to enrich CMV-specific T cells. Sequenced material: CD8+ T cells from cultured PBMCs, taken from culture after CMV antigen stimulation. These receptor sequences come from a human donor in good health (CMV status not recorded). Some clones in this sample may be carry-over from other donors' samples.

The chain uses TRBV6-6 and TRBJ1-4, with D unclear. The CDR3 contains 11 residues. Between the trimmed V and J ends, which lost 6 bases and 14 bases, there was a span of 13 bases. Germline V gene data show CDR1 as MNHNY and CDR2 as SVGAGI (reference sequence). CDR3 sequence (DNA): TGTGCCAGCAGGGGGTTAGGGATGCTGTTTTTT. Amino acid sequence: CASRGLGMLFF.

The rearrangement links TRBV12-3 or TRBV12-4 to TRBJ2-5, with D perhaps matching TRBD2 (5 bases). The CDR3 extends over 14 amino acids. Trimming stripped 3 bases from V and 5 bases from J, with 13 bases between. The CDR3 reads CASSLNQRKETQYF. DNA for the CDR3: TGTGCCAGCAGTTTGAACCAGCGGAAGGAGACCCAGTACTTC.